This is a list of T cell receptor beta chains from one sample in a study of T cells in Graves' hyperthyroidism and ophthalmopathy. TCRdb called the multiplex PCR reads again in MiXCR, with one record for every CDR3 protein. This table holds 350,000 to 400,000 distinct CDR3 sequences, approximately 15% found once. The source material was blood. The receptor set was obtained from a woman aged 60-75 years with Graves' hyperthyroidism. The conserved cysteine and the conserved F or W are not part of the CDR3 here.

v_gene: TRBV28
j_gene: TRBJ2-3
CDR3aa: ASSFQGFGTDTQY

v_gene: TRBV7-3
j_gene: TRBJ1-1
CDR3aa: ASSLIGVGDTEAF

v_gene: TRBV19
j_gene: TRBJ1-2
CDR3aa: ASSIGQGPYGYT

v_gene: TRBV6-1
j_gene: TRBJ2-1
CDR3aa: ASTLTSGSYNEQF

v_gene: TRBV7-9
j_gene: TRBJ2-1
CDR3aa: ASSLGAAPNNEQF

v_gene: TRBV3-1
j_gene: TRBJ1-1
CDR3aa: ASSPTGGRGLAEAF

v_gene: TRBV7-6
j_gene: TRBJ2-5
CDR3aa: ASSLEETRY

v_gene: TRBV5-1
j_gene: TRBJ2-1
CDR3aa: ASTRDSTVNEQF

v_gene: TRBV27
j_gene: TRBJ2-3
CDR3aa: ASSFTPLGLTDTQY

v_gene: TRBV7-6
j_gene: TRBJ2-2
CDR3aa: ASSLSGLTGELF

v_gene: TRBV12-3/TRBV12-4
j_gene: TRBJ2-5
CDR3aa: ASSLATPGVSY

v_gene: TRBV3-1
j_gene: TRBJ2-7
CDR3aa: ASSQRYRVREQY

v_gene: TRBV24-1
j_gene: TRBJ2-1
CDR3aa: ATMAAGERNEQF

v_gene: TRBV5-1
j_gene: TRBJ2-1
CDR3aa: ASSLQGDNEQF

v_gene: TRBV14
j_gene: TRBJ2-1
CDR3aa: ASSRGPRGAGGVNEQF

v_gene: TRBV27
j_gene: TRBJ1-5
CDR3aa: ASSQGGPRQPQH

v_gene: TRBV5-1
j_gene: TRBJ1-6
CDR3aa: ASSLGIGTGEYNSPLH

v_gene: TRBV2
j_gene: TRBJ1-1
CDR3aa: ASSVRARAEAF

v_gene: TRBV28
j_gene: TRBJ2-1
CDR3aa: ASSRTGISMF

v_gene: TRBV5-4
j_gene: TRBJ2-7
CDR3aa: ASHGGGAYEQY

v_gene: TRBV4-2
j_gene: TRBJ2-1
CDR3aa: ASSQGWNEQF

v_gene: TRBV10-3
j_gene: TRBJ1-1
CDR3aa: ATTGGGTEAF

v_gene: TRBV12-3/TRBV12-4
j_gene: TRBJ1-3
CDR3aa: ASSLVPGAGNTIY

v_gene: TRBV24-1
j_gene: TRBJ2-3
CDR3aa: ATSDPGRGYGTQY

v_gene: TRBV20-1
j_gene: TRBJ1-1
CDR3aa: SANLQGSDTEAF

v_gene: TRBV6-5
j_gene: TRBJ2-7
CDR3aa: ASSYGVGWEAPHEQY

v_gene: TRBV3-1
j_gene: TRBJ2-1
CDR3aa: ASSQGGLAVYNEQF

v_gene: TRBV2
j_gene: TRBJ1-2
CDR3aa: ASLEGGQGATGYT

v_gene: TRBV19
j_gene: TRBJ1-2
CDR3aa: ASSDRGRPGGYT

v_gene: TRBV10-3
j_gene: TRBJ1-2
CDR3aa: AISEILEGGYT

v_gene: TRBV29-1
j_gene: TRBJ2-2
CDR3aa: GVGAVNTGELF

v_gene: TRBV9
j_gene: TRBJ2-5
CDR3aa: ASSPWADPETQY

v_gene: TRBV5-6
j_gene: TRBJ2-1
CDR3aa: ASSTTSGRTQF

v_gene: TRBV11-2
j_gene: TRBJ2-3
CDR3aa: ASSLVSGPDTQY

v_gene: TRBV2
j_gene: TRBJ1-1
CDR3aa: ASMIQGPEAF

v_gene: TRBV20-1
j_gene: TRBJ2-3
CDR3aa: SARVEGADTQY

v_gene: TRBV3-1
j_gene: TRBJ1-1
CDR3aa: ASSQNTGPNTEAF

v_gene: TRBV5-1
j_gene: TRBJ1-4
CDR3aa: ASSSDGLNEKLF

v_gene: TRBV3-1
j_gene: TRBJ2-5
CDR3aa: ASSPIRGETQY

v_gene: TRBV10-3
j_gene: TRBJ1-5
CDR3aa: AISRNNQPQH

v_gene: TRBV27
j_gene: TRBJ2-7
CDR3aa: ASSSGLAVYEQY